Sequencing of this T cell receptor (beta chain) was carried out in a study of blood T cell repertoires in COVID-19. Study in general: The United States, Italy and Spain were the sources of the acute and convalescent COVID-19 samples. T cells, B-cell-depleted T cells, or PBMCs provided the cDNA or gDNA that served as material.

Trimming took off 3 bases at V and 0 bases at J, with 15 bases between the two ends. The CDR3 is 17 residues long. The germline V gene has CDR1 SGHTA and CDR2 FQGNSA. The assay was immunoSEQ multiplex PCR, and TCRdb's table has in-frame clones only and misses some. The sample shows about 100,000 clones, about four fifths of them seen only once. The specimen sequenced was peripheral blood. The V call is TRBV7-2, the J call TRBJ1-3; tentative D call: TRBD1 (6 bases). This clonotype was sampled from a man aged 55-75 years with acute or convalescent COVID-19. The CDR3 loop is CASSFDRWTYSGNTIYF. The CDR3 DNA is TGTGCCAGCAGCTTTGACAGGTGGACTTACTCTGGAAACACCATATATTTT.